The 27 T cell receptor beta chains in this list originate from one sample, sequenced in a study of T-cell memory formation after mild COVID-19. From the 5' RACE reads, TCRdb called clonotypes with MiXCR, one entry per CDR3 protein. The sample has 470,000 or so distinct CDR3 sequences, 15% to 20% seen once. Input material: PBMCs or a T cell subset sorted from them (not recorded which). The receptors derive from an adult woman who had mild COVID-19 (a few samples of this study predate the infection). Cell type and time point are not known.

This clonotype was found a few times. This chain joins TRBV19 and TRBJ2-1; the match to TRBD2 covers 9 bases. The CDR3 length is 16 residues. Germline V gene sequence: CDR1 LNHDA, CDR2 SQIVND (reference sequence). With V trimmed by 6 bases and J by 3 bases, 9 bases remained unmatched. The CDR3 is CASSIHLAGYYNEQFF. CDR3 bases: TGTGCCAGTAGCATACATCTAGCGGGGTACTACAATGAGCAGTTCTTC.

The chain uses TRBV7-6 and TRBJ2-2; TRBD1 might be the D (5 bases). The V gene's germline CDR1 is SGHVS and CDR2 FNYEAQ. The CDR3 totals 15 residues. V gave up 3 bases and J gave up 13 bases, with 21 bases separating them. Written as DNA, the CDR3 is TGTGCCAGCAGCTTTATGGGCCAGGGCCTTGGAGCGCTGTTTTTT. Residues: CASSFMGQGLGALFF. The full variable domain, completed using reference TRBV7-6 and TRBJ2-2, is GAGVSQSPRYKVTKRGQDVALRCDPISGHVSLYWYRQALGQGPEFLTYFNYEAQQDKSGLPNDRFSAERPEGSISTLTIQRTEQRDSAMYRCASSFMGQGLGALFFGEGSRLTVL.

This clonotype was observed many times. The gene calls are TRBV9 and TRBJ2-2, with a possible D match to TRBD1 (6 bases). The germline V gene has CDR1 SGDLS and CDR2 YYNGEE. This CDR3 is built from 15 residues. V was clipped by 4 bases and J by 1 base, with 11 bases between them. DNA for the CDR3: TGTGCCAGCAGCCCCTTGGACAGGAACACCGGGGAGCTGTTTTTT. Translating gives CASSPLDRNTGELFF.

This clonotype came up a few times. This sequence joins TRBV11-1 and TRBJ2-1; TRBD2 agrees at 8 bases. The CDR3 consists of 16 residues. Germline CDR1 SGHAT, CDR2 FQDESV (reference sequence). V was clipped by 2 bases and J by 4 bases; unmatched bases: 7. The CDR3 sequence: CASSLREGKRYNEQFF. The CDR3 DNA follows: TGTGCCAGCAGCTTACGGGAGGGTAAAAGGTACAATGAGCAGTTCTTC.

This rearrangement joins TRBV7-2 to TRBJ1-3; the D is unclear. CDR1 is SGHTA, CDR2 FQGNSA, per germline. The CDR3 has 15 amino acids. Trimming cost V 2 bases and J 0 bases, with 8 bases left between them. DNA for the CDR3: TGTGCCAGCAGCTTACCCCCTAACTCTGGAAACACCATATATTTT. Protein product: CASSLPPNSGNTIYF.

This clonotype turned up a few times. The CDR3 region is CASSLVQLAGIPTDTQYF. The DNA of the CDR3 is TGCGCCAGCAGCTTGGTGCAACTAGCGGGGATACCCACAGATACGCAGTATTTT. The chain links TRBV5-1 to TRBJ2-3; 10 nucleotides line up with TRBD2. Trimming removed 0 bases from V and 2 bases from J; junction bases left unmatched: 9. Germline-derived CDR1 and CDR2 are SGHRS and YFSETQ. This CDR3 contains 18 residues.

This clonotype was counted ten times or more. This rearrangement joins TRBV3-1 to TRBJ1-6; D is unresolved. V lost 0 bases and J 4 bases, leaving 13 bases between the germline ends. Looked up from germline, CDR1 is LGHDT and CDR2 is YNNKEL (reference sequence). The CDR3 consists of 17 residues. CDR3 DNA sequence: TGTGCCAGCAGCCAAGAGGTTTCGACGGTTTATAATTCACCCCTCCACTTT. This encodes CASSQEVSTVYNSPLHF.

The chain links TRBV12-3 or TRBV12-4 to TRBJ2-1; tentatively, D is TRBD2 (6 bases). CDR3 size: 16 residues. V was trimmed by 7 bases and J by 0 bases, leaving 16 bases between them. The CDR3 DNA sequence: TGTGCCAGCAATAGGGCGGGAACTAGCTCCTACAATGAGCAGTTCTTC. This gives the protein CASNRAGTSSYNEQFF.

This clonotype was picked up many times. J is TRBJ2-5 and V is TRBV3-1; TRBD2 matches at 13 bases. CDR1 LGHDT and CDR2 YNNKEL come from the germline V gene (reference sequence). V trimming: 4 bases; J trimming: 5 bases; junction bases outside the gene matches: 7. This CDR3 comprises 16 residues. DNA of the CDR3: TGTGCCAGCAGCCGGACTAGCGGGAGTCAGAGGGAGACCCAGTACTTC. Protein: CASSRTSGSQRETQYF.

This chain uses TRBV6-5 with TRBJ1-6; D possibly corresponds to TRBD1 (5 bases). The CDR3 is 15 residues long. The germline V and J ends were trimmed by 4 bases and 1 base, with 8 bases remaining between them. Looked up from germline, CDR1 is MNHEY and CDR2 is SVGAGI. DNA of the CDR3: TGTGCCAGCAGTTGGGGGGTATCCTATAATTCACCCCTCCACTTT. Its protein product is CASSWGVSYNSPLHF.

The chain recombines TRBV7-3 with TRBJ1-2; possible D gene TRBD1, 5 bases. The germline V and J ends were trimmed by 1 base and 7 bases, with 10 bases remaining between them. In germline, CDR1 is SGHTA, CDR2 FQGTGA. CDR3 length: 13 amino acids. The CDR3 coding sequence is TGTGCCAGCAGCTTAAGGGGCAACGCTGGCTACACCTTC. As protein: CASSLRGNAGYTF.

This clonotype occurred a few times. The rearrangement uses TRBV6-2 or TRBV6-3 and TRBJ2-5; maybe TRBD2 (5 bases). V was trimmed by 2 bases and J by 3 bases, leaving 16 bases between them. CDR3 length equals 16 residues. Per the germline V gene, CDR1 is MNHEY and CDR2 is SVGEGT. The CDR3 DNA sequence: TGTGCCAGCAGTTACCCCCGACTGAGTAGCGAAGAGACCCAGTACTTC. This encodes CASSYPRLSSEETQYF.

The table lists this clonotype with a few counts. The chain uses TRBV6-1 and TRBJ1-5; D remains ambiguous. Trimming stripped 1 base from V and 3 bases from J, with 7 bases between. This CDR3 has 14 amino acids. Germline V CDR1 and CDR2: MNHNS, SASEGT. The chain's CDR3 is CASSEGVYNQPQHF. CDR3 sequence (DNA): TGTGCCAGCAGTGAAGGGGTTTACAATCAGCCCCAGCATTTT.

The chain uses TRBV6-4 and TRBJ2-7, with D tentatively TRBD2 (5 bases). Germline-derived CDR1 and CDR2 are MRHNA and SNTAGT. The CDR3 is 13 residues long. V lost 5 bases, J lost 6 bases, and 14 bases lay in between. The CDR3 DNA follows: TGTGCCAGCAGTTTCGCAGAGGGATCCGAGCAGTACTTC. It codes for CASSFAEGSEQYF.

V gene TRBV2 combines with J gene TRBJ2-3; 12 bases fit TRBD2. The germline V gene has CDR1 SNHLY and CDR2 FYNNEI. The CDR3 is made up of 17 amino acids. The CDR3 nucleotides read TGTGCTAGAGGGAAAGGACTAGCGGGAAAACACACAGATACGCAGTATTTT. This sequence encodes CARGKGLAGKHTDTQYF. The complete variable domain, with remaining parts taken from reference TRBV2 and TRBJ2-3, reads EPEVTQTPSHQVTQMGQEVILRCVPISNHLYFYWYRQILGQKVEFLVSFYNNEISEKSEIFDDQFSVERPDGSNFTLKIRSTKLEDSAMYFCARGKGLAGKHTDTQYFGPGTRLTVL.

The gene calls are TRBV6-5 and TRBJ2-3; no firm D call. Trimming stripped 6 bases from V and 4 bases from J, with 11 bases between. The CDR3 contains 13 residues. In germline, CDR1 is MNHEY, CDR2 SVGAGI. The CDR3 bases are TGTGCCAGCAGGGAGAGCCGTCCAGATACGCAGTATTTT. This sequence encodes CASRESRPDTQYF.

The chain is built from TRBV6-5 and TRBJ1-5; possibly TRBD1 for D (5 bases). The V gene's germline CDR1 is MNHEY and CDR2 SVGAGI. There are 14 residues in the CDR3. The germline V and J ends were trimmed by 2 bases and 5 bases, with 10 bases remaining between them. CDR3 nucleotides: TGTGCCAGCAGTTACGGGCAGGGCCATCAGCCCCAGCATTTT. This translates into CASSYGQGHQPQHF.

DNA of the CDR3: TGTGCCACCAGTGATCCGGGGACTAGCGGGGGTAGCTCCTACAATGAGCAGTTCTTC. Translation gives CATSDPGTSGGSSYNEQFF. The rearrangement links TRBV24-1 to TRBJ2-1; 14 bases are shared with TRBD2. Germline lookup yields CDR1 KGHDR and CDR2 SFDVKD. V lost 3 bases to trimming and J lost 0 bases; unmatched junction nucleotides: 6. The CDR3 totals 19 residues.

This clonotype was found a few times. The germline gene is not matched at one end of the junction; a read error may be the cause. J is TRBJ2-4 and V is TRBV7-7, with no clear D. Germline-derived CDR1 and CDR2 are SSHAT and FNYEAQ (reference sequence). This CDR3 comprises 16 residues. CDR3 region: CASSENLGHYKNIQYF. CDR3 nucleotides: TGTGCTAGCAGCGAGAACTTAGGGCACTACAAAAACATTCAGTACTTC.

V and J are TRBV5-1 and TRBJ2-1, with 9 bases matching TRBD2. CDR1 and CDR2 (germline): SGHRS, YFSETQ. The ends lost 4 bases at V and 5 bases at J; junction bases unmatched: 7. The CDR3 covers 15 residues. CDR3 sequence: CASSLSGSLNNEQFF. The CDR3, as DNA: TGCGCCAGCAGCCTTAGCGGGAGTTTGAACAATGAGCAGTTCTTC. Filled out from reference TRBV5-1 and TRBJ2-1, the complete variable domain reads KAGVTQTPRYLIKTRGQQVTLSCSPISGHRSVSWYQQTPGQGLQFLFEYFSETQRNKGNFPGRFSGRQFSNSRSEMNVSTLELGDSALYLCASSLSGSLNNEQFFGPGTRLTVL.

This clonotype turned up a few times. In DNA, the CDR3 is TGCGCCAGCAGCACGTCCCCCGGGGGCAATGAGCAGTTCTTC. Protein: CASSTSPGGNEQFF. V is TRBV5-1 and J is TRBJ2-1, with D maybe TRBD2 (6 bases). Per germline, CDR1 SGHRS and CDR2 YFSETQ. The CDR3 consists of 14 residues. The germline V and J ends were trimmed by 4 bases and 6 bases, with 14 bases remaining between them.

The rearrangement uses TRBV5-1 and TRBJ2-7; 14 nucleotides match TRBD2. The CDR3 length is 19 residues. V dropped 0 bases and J dropped 0; count of bases not matched to a gene: 8. The V gene's germline CDR1 is SGHRS and CDR2 YFSETQ. The CDR3 spells CASSLGRLAGGPLSYEQYF. DNA of the CDR3: TGCGCCAGCAGCTTGGGAAGACTAGCGGGAGGGCCCCTCTCCTACGAGCAGTACTTC.

This clonotype has just a few counts. The chain uses TRBV20-1 and TRBJ1-6; possibly TRBD1 for D (5 bases). V lost 2 bases to trimming and J lost 7 bases, with 9 bases between them. The CDR3 has 13 amino acids. Germline V gene sequence: CDR1 DFQATT, CDR2 SNEGSKA (reference sequence). CDR3 sequence reads: CSARSRENSPLHF. The CDR3 DNA follows: TGCAGTGCTAGAAGCAGGGAGAATTCACCCCTCCACTTT.

V gene TRBV21-1 combines with J gene TRBJ2-5; the table's D call TRBD1 went unverified against the DNA. TRBV21-1 is a documented pseudogene. CDR3 size: 15 residues. The CDR3 spells CATRGGTGVPETQYF. CDR3 DNA sequence: TGTGCCACCCGAGGGGGGACAGGGGTTCCGGAGACCCAGTACTTC.

The rearrangement joins TRBV29-1 to TRBJ1-2; maybe TRBD1 (6 bases). Germline values: CDR1 SQVTM, CDR2 ANQGSEA. This CDR3 has 12 amino acids. V lost 7 bases, J lost 4 bases, and 13 bases lay in between. CDR3 loop: CSAKDRLYGYTF. For the CDR3, the DNA is TGCAGCGCCAAAGACAGGCTCTATGGCTACACCTTC.

The chain combines TRBV20-1 with TRBJ2-4; maybe TRBD2 (6 bases). The V gene lost 3 bases and the J gene lost 9 bases, with 12 bases spanning the gap. CDR1 is DFQATT and CDR2 is SNEGSKA in the germline V gene (reference sequence). The CDR3 has 12 residues. In nucleotides, the CDR3 is TGCAGTGCTAGGGACGTGCGGGGCATTCAGTACTTC. Translated, it gives CSARDVRGIQYF.

About this clonotype itself: The junction departs from germline at one end; a sequencing error may be responsible. The rearrangement joins TRBV7-9 to TRBJ2-2; D is uncertain. Germline V gene lookup returns CDR1 SEHNR and CDR2 FQNEAQ (reference sequence). This CDR3 comprises 12 residues. CDR3 sequence reads: CVSLNATGELFF. The CDR3 nucleotides are TGTGTCAGCCTGAATGCCACCGGGGAGCTGTTTTTT.